What follows are 19 T cell receptor beta chains derived from one specimen sequenced in a study of human T cells and chemical hapten exposure. TCRdb reprocessed the RACE reads with MiXCR, giving one entry per CDR3 protein. The profile covers more than 300,000 distinct CDR3 sequences, with 5.1% appearing a single time and roughly 2.6% taken by the ten largest. As for time point: pre-sensitization, week 0. Treatment of the sample: therapeutic diphenylcyclopropenone sensitization with weekly scalp DPC. Sample: whole blood, taken in connection with sensitization to the hapten diphenylcyclopropenone (DPC). Receptors originate from a woman in her fifties or sixties with alopecia areata. Some clones in this sample may be carry-over from other donors' samples.

This clonotype was seen a handful of times. The V call is TRBV5-1, the J call TRBJ2-3; weak D call: TRBD1 (5 bases). CDR3 length: 15 residues. Germline CDR1 is SGHRS and CDR2 is YFSETQ. Deletions cut 0 bases from V and 2 bases from J, with 10 bases between. DNA of the CDR3: TGCGCCAGCAGCTTGGCAGGGAAGCCCACAGATACGCAGTATTTT. Encoded protein: CASSLAGKPTDTQYF.

On this clonotype: This clone may be a read error of a much larger clone one base away. The V call is TRBV10-3, the J call TRBJ2-3; a weak D match, TRBD2 (5 bases). This CDR3 comprises 14 residues. The germline V gene encodes CDR1 ENHRY and CDR2 SYGVKD. Trimming took 10 bases from V and 4 from J, leaving 18 bases between them. CDR3 region: CATKRESGSDTQYF. DNA of the CDR3: TGTGCCACCAAACGGGAATCGGGGTCAGATACGCAGTATTTT.

This clonotype was found many times. The rearrangement uses TRBV2 and TRBJ1-3, with no clear D. The V and J ends lost 3 bases and 0 bases respectively, with 9 bases between them. CDR3 length: 15 residues. Germline CDR1 and CDR2: SNHLY and FYNNEI. CDR3 coding DNA: TGTGCCAGCAGTGACGGCTTCTCCTCTGGAAACACCATATATTTT. Amino acids: CASSDGFSSGNTIYF.

The genes are TRBV5-4 and TRBJ1-1, with D possibly being TRBD1 (6 bases). The germline V and J ends were trimmed by 0 bases and 6 bases, with 12 bases remaining between them. Germline CDR1 reads SGHNT; CDR2 reads YYREEE (reference sequence). The CDR3 has 14 residues. The CDR3 is CASSLAPGGAEAFF. As DNA, the CDR3 is TGTGCCAGCAGCTTGGCACCCGGGGGCGCTGAAGCTTTCTTT.

This clonotype was observed many times. The chain uses TRBV20-1 and TRBJ2-1; 8 nucleotides match TRBD2. J lost 3 bases, V lost 3 bases, and 4 bases had no gene match. From germline, CDR1 is DFQATT and CDR2 SNEGSKA (reference sequence). This CDR3 has 14 residues. Written as DNA, the CDR3 is TGCAGTGCTAGGCCGGGACTAGTCTACAATGAGCAGTTCTTC. It specifies CSARPGLVYNEQFF.

This clonotype has ten or more counts. This chain links TRBV29-1 with TRBJ2-3; the D gene could be TRBD1 or TRBD2 (6 bases each). With 4 bases removed from V and 8 bases from J, the gap between germline ends came to 16 bases. The germline gives CDR1 SQVTM, CDR2 ANQGSEA. The CDR3 runs to 13 residues. The DNA for the CDR3 is TGCAGCGTTGTTGGCGGGACCAGGGGTACGCAGTATTTT. It is translated as CSVVGGTRGTQYF.

In this sample, this clonotype turned up a few times. The chain combines TRBV7-2 with TRBJ2-5; 8 bases line up with TRBD1. V lost 4 bases to trimming and J lost 4 bases; unmatched junction nucleotides: 17. The CDR3 runs 18 residues. Germline V gene data show CDR1 as SGHTA and CDR2 as FQGNSA. The CDR3 nucleotides read TGTGCCAGCAGCTCGCAGGGGGCGGTAGGCAGGGCGCGAGAGACCCAGTACTTC. As protein: CASSSQGAVGRARETQYF.

This clonotype was seen at least ten times. The chain has TRBV29-1 and TRBJ2-3, with TRBD2 matching 9 bases. Germline-derived CDR1 and CDR2 are SQVTM and ANQGSEA. The CDR3 loop spans 14 amino acids. V lost 5 bases to trimming and J lost 0 bases; unmatched junction nucleotides: 3. The CDR3 here is CSVLAGQSTDTQYF. CDR3 DNA sequence: TGCAGCGTTCTAGCGGGACAAAGCACAGATACGCAGTATTTT.

This clonotype was observed many times. V and J are TRBV7-2 and TRBJ2-7; TRBD2 agrees at 7 bases. The CDR3 has 15 amino acids. Trimming at V came to 0 bases and at J to 2 bases, leaving 4 bases not matched to a gene. From germline, CDR1 is SGHTA and CDR2 FQGNSA. CDR3 bases: TGTGCCAGCAGCTTAGCGCCTAGCGGCGCCTACGAGCAGTACTTC. Protein product: CASSLAPSGAYEQYF.

This clonotype has only a few counts. The chain links TRBV9 to TRBJ1-5; a weak D match, TRBD1 (6 bases). This CDR3 is built from 14 residues. Germline V CDR1 and CDR2: SGDLS, YYNGEE. V shed 4 bases and J shed 4 bases, with 12 bases lying between them. The CDR3 region has the DNA TGTGCCAGCAGCTCCGCAGGGGCTAATCAGCCCCAGCATTTT. This gives the protein CASSSAGANQPQHF.

The chain uses TRBV10-3 and TRBJ1-1, with D perhaps matching TRBD1 (6 bases). V lost 6 bases and J 4 bases, leaving 18 bases between the germline ends. The CDR3 runs 15 residues. CDR1 is ENHRY and CDR2 is SYGVKD in the germline V gene. The CDR3 spells CAISQTRQEGTEAFF. In nucleotides, the CDR3 is TGTGCCATCAGCCAAACCAGACAGGAGGGCACTGAAGCTTTCTTT.

This clonotype came up many times. This chain links TRBV4-3 with TRBJ2-2; the D is unclear. The V gene lost 1 base and the J gene lost 6 bases, with 15 bases spanning the gap. Germline-derived CDR1 and CDR2 are LGHNA and YSLEER. The CDR3 sequence is 16 residues long. CDR3: CASSQGAPPAAGELFF. The CDR3 DNA follows: TGCGCCAGCAGCCAAGGCGCCCCCCCGGCGGCCGGGGAGCTGTTTTTT.

There are many counts of this clonotype. The J gene is TRBJ2-2, the V gene TRBV5-1; D not certain. Germline CDR1 reads SGHRS; CDR2 reads YFSETQ. The CDR3 extends over 14 amino acids. Between the trimmed V and J ends, which lost 2 bases and 5 bases, there was a span of 10 bases. CDR3 bases: TGCGCCAGCAGCTTAATGACCGGAACCGGGGAGCTGTTTTTT. Its protein product is CASSLMTGTGELFF.

This clonotype was detected a few times. V gene TRBV7-2 combines with J gene TRBJ1-1; 7 nucleotides agree with TRBD1. The trim removed 6 bases at V and 4 bases at J, leaving 8 bases unmatched. This CDR3 has 14 amino acids. Germline lookup yields CDR1 SGHTA and CDR2 FQGNSA. The CDR3 DNA reads TGTGCCAGCAGACTAGGACAGGCGGGCACTGAAGCTTTCTTT. Translation gives CASRLGQAGTEAFF.

In regard to this clonotype: Here the CDR3 omits its conserved ending phenylalanine or tryptophan, so a read error is the likely source. The CDR3 coding sequence is TGCAGTGCTCCCAACCGGATTCTAGACAGGGACGAGCAGTACTAC. This translates into CSAPNRILDRDEQYY. J is TRBJ2-7 and V is TRBV20-1, with 7 nucleotides matching TRBD1. J lost 5 bases, V lost 5 bases, and 15 bases had no gene match. Germline V CDR1 and CDR2: DFQATT, SNEGSKA (reference sequence). The CDR3 is 15 residues long.

This clonotype was picked up many times. The chain combines TRBV7-2 with TRBJ2-3; 11 bases map to TRBD2. V was clipped by 2 bases and J by 3 bases; unmatched bases: 1. This CDR3 is built from 15 residues. Germline loops: CDR1 SGHTA, CDR2 FQGNSA. CDR3 in DNA: TGTGCCAGCAGCTTAACTAGCGGGAGAACAGATACGCAGTATTTT. This codes for CASSLTSGRTDTQYF.

This clonotype occurred many times. The rearrangement joins TRBV12-3 or TRBV12-4 to TRBJ2-3; D remains ambiguous. The V end was cut by 2 bases, the J end by 5 bases, with 11 bases between. The CDR3 has 14 amino acids. CDR3: CASSLTGYGDTQYF. The CDR3 DNA reads TGTGCCAGCAGTTTAACCGGGTATGGAGATACGCAGTATTTT.

V is TRBV6-6 and J is TRBJ1-1; the D is unclear. Germline V lookup: CDR1 MNHNY, CDR2 SVGAGI (reference sequence). Trimming took off 6 bases at V and 1 base at J, with 12 bases between the two ends. The CDR3 has 14 amino acids. CDR3 nucleotides: TGTGCCAGCAGGGAAGGGTGGGAGAACACTGAAGCTTTCTTT. Translating it yields CASREGWENTEAFF.

This clonotype was found many times. The genes are TRBV2 and TRBJ2-3, with D possibly matching TRBD1 (5 bases). Germline assignment: CDR1 SNHLY and CDR2 FYNNEI. The CDR3 has 16 amino acids. The germline V and J ends were trimmed by 0 bases and 2 bases, with 12 bases remaining between them. The CDR3 DNA sequence: TGTGCCAGCAGTGAAGCGGGGCGGCGTTACACAGATACGCAGTATTTT. Amino acids: CASSEAGRRYTDTQYF. Filled out from reference TRBV2 and TRBJ2-3, the complete variable domain reads EPEVTQTPSHQVTQMGQEVILRCVPISNHLYFYWYRQILGQKVEFLVSFYNNEISEKSEIFDDQFSVERPDGSNFTLKIRSTKLEDSAMYFCASSEAGRRYTDTQYFGPGTRLTVL.